This paragraph reports one T cell receptor (beta chain). The antigen remains unidentified. Time point reported: newly diagnosed, previously untreated cHL patient sample. Untreated, newly diagnosed classical Hodgkin lymphoma PBMCs were used for comparison. This entry is derived from a study of PD-1 blockade in classical Hodgkin lymphoma. Study-level results: Reports indicated that newly diagnosed patients had lower baseline TCR diversity than healthy donors did. What caused the repertoire differences, perhaps disease activity or prior therapy, remains undefined.

Data came from immunoSEQ multiplex PCR; TCRdb stores just in-frame clones and leaves some out. The table has approximately 70,000 clones, about 93% seen once. The sequence came from a human donor with classical Hodgkin lymphoma. The sequenced sample consisted of peripheral blood mononuclear cells (PBMCs).

The DNA of the CDR3 is TGTGCCAGCAGCTTCTCGGGGGTGGATACGCAGTATTTT. Translated, it gives CASSFSGVDTQYF. V is TRBV7-3 and J is TRBJ2-3; TRBD2 might be the D (6 bases). V was trimmed by 3 bases and J by 6 bases, leaving 10 bases between them. Germline V lookup: CDR1 SGHTA, CDR2 FQGTGA. The CDR3 loop spans 13 amino acids.